This is a list of T cell receptor beta chains from one sample in a study of spatial heterogeneity in lung cancer. Each CDR3 protein gets one entry after TCRdb re-called the 5' RACE reads with MiXCR. The sample lists some 12,000 distinct CDR3 sequences, over 9% occurring once. The sequences come from PBMCs, collected at follow-up. Receptor source: a female donor with early-stage non-small cell lung cancer. CDR3s include the opening cysteine and the closing phenylalanine or tryptophan. Each record gives: clone size, D gene, J gene, V gene, CDR3 protein, CDR3 DNA. The D gene is left open where the match is weak. For some rows the clone size is stated as once, few or many, or as a class when expanded; others skip it.

many,TRBD2,TRBJ2-1,TRBV7-9,CASSPQLAFSSYNEQFF,TGTGCCAGCAGCCCCCAACTAGCGTTCAGCTCCTACAATGAGCAGTTCTTC
few,TRBD2,TRBJ2-7,TRBV28,CASSSPGLAGYEQYF,TGTGCCAGCAGTTCCCCGGGACTAGCGGGGTATGAGCAGTACTTC
many,TRBD2,TRBJ2-7,TRBV7-9,CASSPAGTSGPEQYF,TGTGCCAGCAGCCCCGCGGGGACTAGCGGGCCCGAGCAGTACTTC
many,-,TRBJ2-3,TRBV9,CASSDAYTDTQYF,TGTGCCAGCAGCGACGCCTACACAGATACGCAGTATTTT
many,-,TRBJ2-5,TRBV20-1,CSVPTEWYQETQYF,TGCAGTGTGCCGACAGAATGGTACCAAGAGACCCAGTACTTC
many,TRBD1,TRBJ2-5,TRBV7-9,CASSYRGPQETQYF,TGTGCCAGCAGCTACAGGGGTCCCCAAGAGACCCAGTACTTC
many,-,TRBJ2-7,TRBV9,CASSPRPGGPLSEQYF,TGTGCCAGCAGCCCCCGCCCTGGGGGTCCTCTCAGCGAGCAGTACTTC
many,TRBD2,TRBJ2-1,TRBV4-3,CASSQEGYFSGSPQFF,TGCGCCAGCAGCCAAGAAGGGTACTTTAGCGGGAGTCCGCAGTTCTTC
few,-,TRBJ2-7,TRBV21-1,CASSKIGAVYEQYF,TGTGCCAGCAGCAAAATTGGGGCGGTCTACGAGCAGTACTTC
many,-,TRBJ1-5,TRBV13,CASSSWGDNQPQHF,TGTGCCAGCAGCTCGTGGGGCGACAATCAGCCCCAGCATTTT
-,TRBD1,TRBJ2-7,TRBV7-2,CASSLYPGQGGYEQYF,TGTGCCAGCAGCCTCTACCCGGGACAGGGGGGCTACGAGCAGTACTTC
many,-,TRBJ2-1,TRBV7-9,CASSLVGQPTASNEQFF,TGTGCCAGCAGCTTAGTTGGGCAGCCGACTGCCTCCAATGAGCAGTTCTTC
-,-,TRBJ2-4,TRBV7-9,CASSLWENIQYF,TGTGCCAGCAGCTTATGGGAGAACATTCAGTACTTC
medium-sized,-,TRBJ1-5,TRBV2,CASSEALRARPGNQPQHF,TGTGCCAGCAGTGAAGCGCTTCGGGCCCGACCTGGCAATCAGCCCCAGCATTTT
many,TRBD1,TRBJ2-6,TRBV7-2,CASSSGTGGVRANVLTF,TGTGCCAGCAGTTCCGGGACAGGGGGCGTAAGGGCCAACGTCCTGACTTTC
many,-,TRBJ2-5,TRBV19,CASSRQSHLGETQYF,TGTGCCAGTAGTCGACAGTCCCACTTAGGGGAGACCCAGTACTTC
many,-,TRBJ1-4,TRBV12-3/TRBV12-4,CASSSRETSNEKLFF,TGTGCCAGCTCTTCAAGGGAGACGTCTAATGAAAAACTGTTTTTT
many,TRBD2,TRBJ2-2,TRBV7-2,CASRGGVANTGELFF,TGTGCCAGCCGCGGGGGAGTCGCGAACACCGGGGAGCTGTTTTTT
many,TRBD2,TRBJ2-5,TRBV27,CASKVGAGGRQETQYF,TGTGCCAGCAAGGTCGGGGCGGGGGGCCGCCAAGAGACCCAGTACTTC
few,-,TRBJ2-7,TRBV7-9,CASSPWDFHEQYF,TGTGCCAGCAGCCCCTGGGATTTCCACGAGCAGTACTTC
-,TRBD1,TRBJ2-2,TRBV29-1,CSAQGQGSYTGELFF,TGCAGCGCCCAAGGACAGGGGAGTTACACCGGGGAGCTGTTTTTT
-,TRBD1,TRBJ1-2,TRBV29-1,CSAPGQGENGYTF,TGCAGCGCCCCTGGACAGGGCGAAAATGGCTACACCTTC
-,TRBD2,TRBJ2-1,TRBV11-1,CASSPRTSGGYNEQFF,TGTGCCAGCAGCCCCCGGACTAGCGGGGGGTACAATGAGCAGTTCTTC
-,TRBD1,TRBJ2-7,TRBV6-2/TRBV6-3,CASSSGQDAYEQYF,TGTGCCAGCAGTTCCGGACAGGACGCCTACGAGCAGTACTTC
many,-,TRBJ2-5,TRBV20-1,CSRTPPSAQETQYF,TGCAGCAGGACTCCCCCAAGCGCCCAAGAGACCCAGTACTTC
many,TRBD2,TRBJ2-1,TRBV6-5,CASSTIAGGRDEQFF,TGTGCCAGCAGTACCATAGCGGGGGGGCGAGATGAGCAGTTCTTC
many,-,TRBJ1-1,TRBV20-1,CSAPDSDTEAFF,TGCAGTGCACCGGACAGCGACACTGAAGCTTTCTTT
many,-,TRBJ2-7,TRBV27,CASSLSRAVTEQYF,TGTGCCAGCAGTTTATCGAGGGCGGTTACCGAGCAGTACTTC
many,TRBD1,TRBJ1-2,TRBV7-9,CASSLGGGAVYGYTF,TGTGCCAGCAGCTTAGGAGGGGGCGCCGTCTATGGCTACACCTTC
many,-,TRBJ1-2,TRBV28,CASSHRDGYTF,TGTGCCAGCAGTCACAGGGACGGCTACACCTTC
many,-,TRBJ2-5,TRBV27,CASSQDGSRGETQYF,TGTGCCAGCAGTCAGGACGGCTCCCGGGGGGAGACCCAGTACTTC
many,-,TRBJ1-1,TRBV20-1,CSARPTRGMNTEAFF,TGCAGTGCCAGACCCACCCGGGGCATGAACACTGAAGCTTTCTTT
many,TRBD2,TRBJ2-7,TRBV7-2,CASSFGLAGAYEQYF,TGTGCCAGCAGCTTCGGACTAGCGGGGGCCTACGAGCAGTACTTC
few,-,TRBJ2-7,TRBV4-2,CASSQQRGLEEQYF,TGTGCCAGCAGCCAGCAGAGAGGGTTAGAAGAGCAGTACTTC
many,TRBD2,TRBJ2-3,TRBV5-4,CASSLKREMADTQYF,TGTGCCAGCAGCTTGAAGCGGGAGATGGCAGATACGCAGTATTTT
many,-,TRBJ2-7,TRBV20-1,CSARDPPSVNYEQYF,TGCAGTGCTAGAGATCCCCCAAGCGTTAACTACGAGCAGTACTTC
many,-,TRBJ2-3,TRBV7-8,CASRPYTDTQYF,TGTGCCAGCAGACCGTACACAGATACGCAGTATTTT
many,TRBD2,TRBJ2-3,TRBV7-9,CVSSPTSGGSTDTQYF,TGTGTCAGCAGCCCGACTAGCGGGGGTAGCACAGATACGCAGTATTTT
few,-,TRBJ2-3,TRBV15,CATTGQTADTQYF,TGTGCCACCACAGGACAGACCGCAGATACGCAGTATTTT
medium-sized,-,TRBJ2-5,TRBV4-1,CASSRAGEETQYF,TGCGCCAGCAGCCGGGCAGGGGAAGAGACCCAGTACTTC
many,TRBD2,TRBJ2-7,TRBV12-3/TRBV12-4,CASSLFWTSGSSRYEQYF,TGTGCCAGCAGTCTATTCTGGACTAGCGGAAGTAGCCGTTACGAGCAGTACTTC
-,-,TRBJ2-5,TRBV28,CASSFFETQYF,TGTGCCAGCAGTTTTTTTGAGACCCAGTACTTC
many,TRBD1,TRBJ1-6,TRBV20-1,CSARVDRGNSPLHF,TGCAGTGCTAGAGTGGACAGGGGTAATTCACCCCTCCACTTT
medium-sized,TRBD1,TRBJ2-4,TRBV6-6,CASRSQGRGAKNIQYF,TGTGCCAGCAGATCACAGGGGAGAGGGGCCAAAAACATTCAGTACTTC
many,-,TRBJ2-7,TRBV20-1,CSARDLPTGPYEQYF,TGCAGTGCTAGAGATTTACCAACGGGCCCCTACGAGCAGTACTTC
many,-,TRBJ1-2,TRBV19,CASSIDPGRNYGYTF,TGTGCCAGTAGTATAGATCCAGGTCGGAACTATGGCTACACCTTC
-,TRBD1,TRBJ1-4,TRBV20-1,CSASPGTVEKLFF,TGCAGTGCTAGTCCCGGGACAGTAGAAAAACTGTTTTTT
-,-,TRBJ2-2,TRBV4-2,CASSLTGELFF,TGTGCCAGCAGCCTTACCGGGGAGCTGTTTTTT
-,TRBD2,TRBJ2-1,TRBV7-9,CASSRSLKREGSYNEQFF,TGTGCCAGCAGCCGGTCCCTCAAGCGGGAGGGATCCTACAATGAGCAGTTCTTC
-,-,TRBJ2-3,TRBV20-1,CSAGGGTDTQYF,TGCAGTGCTGGCGGGGGCACAGATACGCAGTATTTT
many,-,TRBJ2-5,TRBV21-1,CASSKVGGLQETQYF,TGTGCCAGCAGCAAAGTAGGGGGGCTCCAAGAGACCCAGTACTTC
many,TRBD1,TRBJ1-3,TRBV9,CASSGGQGFSGNTIYF,TGTGCCAGCAGCGGGGGACAGGGATTCTCTGGAAACACCATATATTTT
many,-,TRBJ1-2,TRBV28,CASSSTGSRVF,TGTGCCAGCAGTTCAACAGGGTCAAGGGTCTTC
many,-,TRBJ2-7,TRBV6-2/TRBV6-3,CASSASGTVYEQYF,TGTGCCAGCAGTGCATCCGGGACGGTCTACGAGCAGTACTTC
many,-,TRBJ1-6,TRBV6-1,CASTRRSYNSPLHF,TGTGCCAGCACGCGTCGCTCCTATAATTCACCCCTCCACTTT
few,-,TRBJ2-1,TRBV7-9,CASSPRRIPSYNEQFF,TGTGCCAGCAGCCCACGGCGGATACCCTCCTACAATGAGCAGTTCTTC
few,-,TRBJ2-7,TRBV29-1,CIYYEQYF,TGCATTTACTACGAGCAGTACTTC
many,-,TRBJ2-3,TRBV28,CASSPQATRTDTQYF,TGTGCCAGCAGTCCCCAGGCCACCCGCACAGATACGCAGTATTTT
few,-,TRBJ2-1,TRBV28,CASSITYNEQFF,TGTGCCAGCAGCATAACCTACAATGAGCAGTTCTTC
-,-,TRBJ1-3,TRBV20-1,CSAVDFSGNTIYF,TGCAGTGCTGTAGACTTTTCTGGAAACACCATATATTTT